The 8 T cell receptor beta chains reported below all come from one sample, sequenced in a study of read filtering for tumor transcriptome and immune sequencing. Molecular barcoded adaptors covering alpha/delta and beta/gamma chains were used on 400 to 450 ng RNA. TCRdb called the reads again in MiXCR, with one record for every CDR3 protein. The sample holds some 19,000 distinct CDR3 sequences, about 20% seen once. The sample was a population of CD138-negative cells sorted from bone marrow. The source of these receptors is a donor older than 35 with multiple myeloma.

The chain employs TRBV28 and TRBJ2-7, with no clear D. Germline CDR1 MDHEN, CDR2 SYDVKM. The V and J ends lost 6 bases and 4 bases respectively, with 10 bases between them. The CDR3 runs to 12 residues. CDR3 DNA sequence: TGTGCCAGCAGATCAATAGGGTACGAGCAGTACTTC. Amino acids: CASRSIGYEQYF.

Worth noting for this clonotype: One junction end does not reproduce the germline sequence, and a read error may be involved. The chain links TRBV20-1 to TRBJ2-3, with TRBD2 matching 7 bases. Germline CDR1 DFQATT, CDR2 SNEGSKA (reference sequence). The CDR3 consists of 15 residues. The CDR3 nucleotides are TGCGGTGCTATTCCGACCAGCGGGAACGCAGATACGCAGTATTTT. This encodes CGAIPTSGNADTQYF.

The sample holds many counts of this clonotype. This chain uses TRBV20-1 with TRBJ1-1; D is uncertain. Germline V gene sequence: CDR1 DFQATT, CDR2 SNEGSKA (reference sequence). The CDR3 covers 13 residues. V was trimmed by 3 bases and J by 0 bases, leaving 8 bases between them. The CDR3 region has the DNA TGCAGTGCTAGTAGTGAAATGAACACTGAAGCTTTCTTT. It yields the protein CSASSEMNTEAFF.

This clonotype was observed at least ten times. The V gene is TRBV6-2 or TRBV6-3, the J gene TRBJ2-1, with D perhaps given as TRBD1 or TRBD2 (5 bases each). Per germline, CDR1 MNHEY and CDR2 SVGEGT. V lost 9 bases, J lost 5 bases, and 8 bases lay in between. The CDR3 covers 11 residues. Here the CDR3 reads CASGGDNEQFF. DNA for the CDR3: TGTGCCAGTGGGGGAGACAATGAGCAGTTCTTC.

The chain combines TRBV29-1 with TRBJ2-5; 10 bases map to TRBD2. CDR3 length equals 13 residues. The germline V gene has CDR1 SQVTM and CDR2 ANQGSEA. After removal of 6 bases from V and 5 bases from J, the junction contained 6 bases not matched to a gene. CDR3 amino acids: CSVEREGRETQYF. As DNA, the CDR3 is TGCAGCGTAGAGCGGGAGGGCCGGGAGACCCAGTACTTC.

This clonotype was seen repeatedly, ten times or more. The J gene is TRBJ2-2, the V gene TRBV29-1; tentatively, D is TRBD1 (6 bases). Trimming left V 0 bases short and J 7 bases short, with 15 bases between. The germline V gene has CDR1 SQVTM and CDR2 ANQGSEA. CDR3 size: 15 residues. CDR3 bases: TGCAGCGTTGAAGATCGCAGGGGTGGAGGCGGGGAGCTGTTTTTT. Translating it yields CSVEDRRGGGGELFF.

Ten or more counts support this clonotype. The chain employs TRBV5-1 and TRBJ1-1, with D tentatively TRBD1 (5 bases). The CDR3 loop spans 15 amino acids. Germline-derived CDR1 and CDR2 are SGHRS and YFSETQ. Trimming stripped 4 bases from V and 0 bases from J, with 13 bases between. CDR3: CASSPGTVLNTEAFF. CDR3 coding DNA: TGCGCCAGCAGCCCGGGGACGGTCTTGAACACTGAAGCTTTCTTT.

This sequence joins TRBV28 and TRBJ2-4; D is ambiguous. With 5 bases removed from V and 9 bases from J, the gap between germline ends came to 11 bases. This CDR3 region has 12 residues. Germline assignment: CDR1 MDHEN and CDR2 SYDVKM. Here the CDR3 DNA reads TGTGCCAGCAGTCACCCCTCGGGCATTCAGTACTTC. Protein product: CASSHPSGIQYF.